The 19 T cell receptor beta chains below come from one sample, sequenced in a study of cytomegalovirus exposure and HLA in healthy donors. With 60 Vbeta and 13 Jbeta primers, the PCR was carried out. Sequencing was performed with immunoSEQ multiplex PCR; in TCRdb, only in-frame clones are kept and a portion is missing. The sample consists of around 150,000 clones, about four fifths of them appearing once. Material: PBMCs. The receptors here all came from a male donor in good health and CMV-seropositive.

This clone was seen once. A junction boundary mismatches the germline segment, possibly from a read error. This rearrangement joins TRBV7-9 to TRBJ2-7, with 8 bases that match TRBD2. The CDR3 has 15 residues. Germline V gives CDR1 SEHNR, CDR2 FQNEAQ (reference sequence). In DNA, the CDR3 is TGTTCCAGCAGCCGGGGCCGGGAGGGTATGTACGAGCAGTACTTC. Encoded protein: CSSSRGREGMYEQYF. Full variable domain (missing parts from reference TRBV7-9 and TRBJ2-7): DTGVSQNPRHKITKRGQNVTFRCDPISEHNRLYWYRQTLGQGPEFLTYFQNEAQLEKSRLLSDRFSAERPKGSFSTLEIQRTEQGDSAMYLCSSSRGREGMYEQYFGPGTRLTVT.

Concerning this clone itself: One end of the junction is discordant with germline, which a read error may explain. Other DNA sequences in this specimen translate into the identical CDR3. V usage is TRBV27 and J usage is TRBJ2-7; D is ambiguous. CDR1 is MNHEY, CDR2 SMNVEV, per germline (reference sequence). This CDR3 is 13 amino acids long. The CDR3 DNA reads as TGTGCCAGCCAGGATTTTAACTCCTACGAGCAATACTTC. It codes for CASQDFNSYEQYF.

The V gene is TRBV27, the J gene TRBJ1-2; TRBD1 is a possible D gene (5 bases). Germline V gives CDR1 MNHEY, CDR2 SMNVEV (reference sequence). The CDR3 has 15 residues. With 5 bases removed from V and 7 bases from J, the gap between germline ends came to 20 bases. The CDR3 is CASSPPGGIGFGYTF. The CDR3 DNA reads TGTGCCAGCAGTCCCCCGGGGGGGATCGGTTTTGGCTACACCTTC.

The CDR3 nucleotides are TGTGCCAGCAATTCCGGACGGACACCCTACAATGAGCAGTTCTTC. Translating it yields CASNSGRTPYNEQFF. The chain links TRBV6-1 to TRBJ2-1; weak D call: TRBD1 (5 bases). The CDR3 is 15 amino acids. The V gene's germline CDR1 is MNHNS and CDR2 SASEGT. Trimming stripped 7 bases from V and 2 bases from J, with 15 bases between.

This clone came up once. This sample includes further DNA sequences coding for the same CDR3. The chain links TRBV27 to TRBJ2-7; 9 nucleotides agree with TRBD1. Germline V gene data show CDR1 as MNHEY and CDR2 as SMNVEV (reference sequence). The length of the CDR3 is 15 residues. V was pared by 6 bases and J by 1 base, with 7 bases of the junction left unmatched. CDR3 sequence (DNA): TGTGCCAGCAGCACTCCGGGACAGGGTTCCTACGAGCAGTACTTC. Protein product: CASSTPGQGSYEQYF.

Only a few counts were recorded for this clone. This rearrangement joins TRBV14 to TRBJ2-7; 7 bases match TRBD1. Germline loops: CDR1 SGHDN, CDR2 FVKESK. V shed 6 bases, J shed 2 bases, and the junction held 16 bases outside the gene matches. The CDR3 runs 17 residues. The CDR3 DNA follows: TGTGCCAGCAGTCAAATCCCTAAACAGGGGTACCCCTACGAGCAGTACTTC. It yields the protein CASSQIPKQGYPYEQYF.

V usage is TRBV29-1 and J usage is TRBJ1-5; D unclear. The CDR3 loop spans 13 amino acids. Germline CDR1 reads SQVTM; CDR2 reads ANQGSEA. V was trimmed by 5 bases and J by 3 bases, leaving 11 bases between them. The CDR3 bases are TGCAGCGTTCGGCCGACACTCAATCAGCCCCAGCATTTT. As protein: CSVRPTLNQPQHF.

J is TRBJ2-1 and V is TRBV5-1; 7 bases line up with TRBD2. V trimming: 2 bases; J trimming: 5 bases; junction bases outside the gene matches: 7. The CDR3 has 15 amino acids. Germline-derived CDR1 and CDR2 are SGHRS and YFSETQ. This CDR3 reads CASSLVTSEDNEQFF. The CDR3 DNA reads as TGCGCCAGCAGCTTAGTCACTAGCGAGGACAATGAGCAGTTCTTC.

This chain uses TRBV5-1 with TRBJ1-1; the D gene is possibly TRBD1 (6 bases). Germline CDR1 SGHRS, CDR2 YFSETQ. There are 16 residues in the CDR3. Trimming cost V 3 bases and J 3 bases, with 18 bases left between them. In nucleotides, the CDR3 is TGCGCCAGCAGCTCACTTCAGGGGTTCAGGGACACTGAAGCTTTCTTT. This encodes CASSSLQGFRDTEAFF.

Only a few counts were recorded for this clone. The chain has TRBV7-2 and TRBJ2-7, with 10 bases that match TRBD1. Trimming took 4 bases from V and 6 from J; bases not matched to a gene: 12. Germline CDR1 is SGHTA and CDR2 is FQGNSA. CDR3 length: 16 residues. The CDR3 nucleotides read TGTGCCAGCAGCTCATGGACAGGGGGATTTATAGGCGAGCAGTACTTC. This sequence encodes CASSSWTGGFIGEQYF.

V gene TRBV7-9 combines with J gene TRBJ2-3; D may be TRBD2 (5 bases). From germline, CDR1 is SEHNR and CDR2 FQNEAQ (reference sequence). Trimming took off 5 bases at V and 0 bases at J, with 9 bases between the two ends. This CDR3 contains 14 residues. The CDR3 coding sequence is TGTGCCAGCAGCCGGACTCCTAGCACAGATACGCAGTATTTT. Translated: CASSRTPSTDTQYF.

With respect to this clone: At the DNA level, this CDR3 is encoded by other sequences in the same sample as well. V is TRBV9 and J is TRBJ1-1; the D gene is possibly TRBD1 (5 bases). Trimming left V 0 bases short and J 1 base short, with 10 bases between. This CDR3 contains 15 residues. CDR1 and CDR2 (germline): SGDLS, YYNGEE. CDR3 region: CASSVATGGNTEAFF. CDR3 in DNA: TGTGCCAGCAGCGTAGCTACGGGGGGGAACACTGAAGCTTTCTTT.

The chain carries TRBV6-4 and TRBJ2-2, with 8 bases aligning to TRBD1. Germline V CDR1 and CDR2: MRHNA, SNTAGT. J gave up 7 bases and V 6 bases, and 4 bases lay outside the gene matches. The length of the CDR3 is 13 residues. CDR3 coding DNA: TGTGCCAGCAGCGGACAGGGCGGCGGGGAGCTGTTTTTT. Translated: CASSGQGGGELFF.

The chain uses TRBV19 and TRBJ1-1; TRBD1 agrees at 7 bases. From germline, CDR1 is LNHDA and CDR2 SQIVND (reference sequence). Trimming cost V 4 bases and J 2 bases; bases outside gene matches: 4. The CDR3 extends over 14 amino acids. The CDR3 spells CASSRDRTNTEAFF. The CDR3 DNA reads as TGTGCCAGTAGTAGGGACAGAACCAACACTGAAGCTTTCTTT.

The chain combines TRBV29-1 with TRBJ1-2; D might be TRBD1 (6 bases). Trimming removed 7 bases from V and 8 bases from J, with 20 bases in between. Per germline, CDR1 SQVTM and CDR2 ANQGSEA. The CDR3 totals 13 residues. The CDR3 here is CSAIIMGHTGYTF. The CDR3 bases are TGCAGCGCGATTATAATGGGACACACAGGCTACACCTTC.

The J gene is TRBJ1-4, the V gene TRBV27, with TRBD1 as a possible D gene (5 bases). V lost 7 bases and J 8 bases, leaving 20 bases between the germline ends. The germline V gene has CDR1 MNHEY and CDR2 SMNVEV (reference sequence). CDR3 size: 15 residues. This CDR3 is CASTSIRDSREKLFF. CDR3 in DNA: TGTGCCAGCACCAGCATCCGGGACTCTCGCGAAAAACTGTTTTTT.

The V and J genes are TRBV2 and TRBJ1-1; the match to TRBD1 covers 8 bases. The CDR3 runs to 15 residues. The trim removed 5 bases at V and 3 bases at J, leaving 8 bases unmatched. Germline V gives CDR1 SNHLY, CDR2 FYNNEI. The CDR3 sequence is CASSSQGASYTEAFF. In DNA form, the CDR3 reads TGTGCCAGCAGTTCCCAGGGGGCGTCATACACTGAAGCTTTCTTT.

The rearrangement joins TRBV28 to TRBJ2-7; TRBD2 agrees at 8 bases. This CDR3 has 15 residues. Germline lookup yields CDR1 MDHEN and CDR2 SYDVKM. Trimming at V came to 0 bases and at J to 3 bases, leaving 4 bases not matched to a gene. The CDR3 region has the DNA TGTGCCAGCAGTTTATGGGTTAGCGGGAACTACGAGCAGTACTTC. Translation gives CASSLWVSGNYEQYF.

This clone was seen only once. V and J are TRBV27 and TRBJ2-1; maybe TRBD1 (6 bases). V was clipped by 6 bases and J by 9 bases, with 18 bases between them. This CDR3 contains 14 residues. Germline-derived CDR1 and CDR2 are MNHEY and SMNVEV (reference sequence). CDR3 sequence: CASRKAQGRGEQFF. The DNA for the CDR3 is TGTGCCAGCAGGAAGGCGCAGGGGAGAGGTGAGCAGTTCTTC.